This T cell receptor (beta chain) is from a study of cytomegalovirus exposure and HLA in healthy donors. After removal of 3 bases from V and 4 bases from J, the junction contained 1 base not matched to a gene. The CDR3 spans 14 residues. Germline V CDR1 and CDR2: SGHRS, YFSETQ. The PCR employed 60 Vbeta primers together with 13 Jbeta primers. Data came from immunoSEQ multiplex PCR; TCRdb stores just in-frame clones and leaves some out. Of roughly 150,000 clones listed, 80% are singletons. Study-wide points: Later analysis placed DRB1 highest and HLA-C lowest in TCR association rates, which differed by HLA locus.

Details on this clone: Its antigen is undetermined.

Sequencing was done on a sample of PBMCs. The chain recombines TRBV5-1 with TRBJ1-5, with 10 bases that match TRBD1. The sequence derives from a man aged 25 to 45 in good health and CMV-seronegative. CDR3 nucleotide sequence: TGCGCCAGCAGCTCGGGACAGGGGAATCAGCCCCAGCATTTT. Its translation is CASSSGQGNQPQHF.